The 12 T cell receptor beta chains presented below share a single source sample, sequenced in a study of blood T cell repertoires in COVID-19. TCRdb's table, derived via immunoSEQ multiplex PCR, lists solely in-frame clones and lacks some. The sample contains about 88,000 clones, 90% of which appear only once. Sequencing was done on a sample of peripheral blood. Receptors were obtained from a man aged 55 to 70 with acute or convalescent COVID-19.

The chain combines TRBV2 with TRBJ1-1; 9 bases map to TRBD1. Per germline, CDR1 SNHLY and CDR2 FYNNEI. The junction had 16 bases not matched to a gene; V was cut back by 6 bases and J by 2 bases. The CDR3 is 18 residues long. For the CDR3, the DNA is TGTGCCAGCAGACGCGGAAGGACAGGGGACGGGGTCAACACTGAAGCTTTCTTT. Amino acids: CASRRGRTGDGVNTEAFF.

The chain joins TRBV13 to TRBJ2-2, with TRBD1 matching 7 bases. This CDR3 is built from 15 residues. Germline assignment: CDR1 PRHDT and CDR2 FYEKMQ (reference sequence). V lost 1 base to trimming and J lost 4 bases; unmatched junction nucleotides: 3. CDR3 sequence (DNA): TGTGCCAGCAGCTTAGCACAGGGGAGCACCGGGGAGCTGTTTTTT. Translation gives CASSLAQGSTGELFF.

The J gene is TRBJ2-2, the V gene TRBV6-5; D is unclear. The germline gives CDR1 MNHEY, CDR2 SVGAGI. The CDR3 length is 11 residues. V dropped 5 bases and J dropped 6 bases, with 4 bases sitting between them. The CDR3 loop reads CASSRAGELFF. The CDR3, as DNA: TGTGCCAGCAGTCGGGCCGGGGAGCTGTTTTTT.

J is TRBJ2-7 and V is TRBV5-1; TRBD2 matches at 14 bases. The germline CDR1 and CDR2 sequences are SGHRS and YFSETQ. This CDR3 has 16 residues. V dropped 0 bases and J dropped 5; count of bases not matched to a gene: 4. Here the CDR3 DNA reads TGCGCCAGCAGCTTGGAGGGGACTAGCGGGAGCCACGAGCAGTACTTC. Translating gives CASSLEGTSGSHEQYF.

V is TRBV30 and J is TRBJ2-1; TRBD1 matches 9 bases. The junction had 12 bases not matched to a gene; V was cut back by 0 bases and J by 3 bases. Per the germline V gene, CDR1 is GTSNPN and CDR2 is SVGIG (reference sequence). This CDR3 is built from 18 residues. The CDR3 bases are TGTGCCTGGAGTGTACAGCCCCCCCGGGACAGGGACTACAATGAGCAGTTCTTC. Its translation: CAWSVQPPRDRDYNEQFF.

CDR3 nucleotide sequence: TGTGCCAGCAGTTCTGGACAGGGCCCAAGAGAGACCCAGTACTTC. Its protein product is CASSSGQGPRETQYF. J is TRBJ2-5 and V is TRBV28; 8 nucleotides line up with TRBD1. Trimming took 4 bases from V and 4 from J; bases not matched to a gene: 8. The CDR3 sequence is 15 residues long. Per germline, CDR1 MDHEN and CDR2 SYDVKM. The variable domain in full, completed from reference TRBV28 and TRBJ2-5, reads DVKVTQSSRYLVKRTGEKVFLECVQDMDHENMFWYRQDPGLGLRLIYFSYDVKMKEKGDIPEGYSVSREKKERFSLILESASTNQTSMYLCASSSGQGPRETQYFGPGTRLLVL.

V usage is TRBV7-2 and J usage is TRBJ2-5, with 8 nucleotides matching TRBD2. The CDR3 covers 18 residues. Germline V lookup: CDR1 SGHTA, CDR2 FQGNSA. Trimming at V came to 1 base and at J to 3 bases, leaving 13 bases not matched to a gene. This CDR3 is CASSLEKESSGLKETQYF. The CDR3 DNA reads TGTGCCAGCAGCTTAGAAAAGGAGTCTAGCGGGTTGAAAGAGACCCAGTACTTC. The whole variable domain, filled in from reference TRBV7-2 and TRBJ2-5, reads GAGVSQSPSNKVTEKGKDVELRCDPISGHTALYWYRQSLGQGLEFLIYFQGNSAPDKSGLPSDRFSAERTGGSVSTLTIQRTQQEDSAVYLCASSLEKESSGLKETQYFGPGTRLLVL.

The rearrangement uses TRBV7-2 and TRBJ1-1; a possible D gene is TRBD1 (5 bases). V was clipped by 1 base and J by 8 bases, with 26 bases between them. This CDR3 contains 18 residues. In germline, CDR1 is SGHTA, CDR2 FQGNSA. The CDR3 nucleotides read TGTGCCAGCAGCTTAGATATCATTCGTTTGATCAGGGTAGGCGAAGCTTTCTTT. Amino acid sequence: CASSLDIIRLIRVGEAFF.

V usage is TRBV11-2 and J usage is TRBJ2-7; 7 bases are shared with TRBD2. Germline V lookup: CDR1 SGHAT, CDR2 FQNNGV. The CDR3 spans 14 residues. J lost 4 bases, V lost 7 bases, and 10 bases had no gene match. The CDR3 reads CASNPGSGRYEQYF. DNA of the CDR3: TGTGCCAGCAACCCGGGTAGCGGGCGGTACGAGCAGTACTTC.

The genes are TRBV24-1 and TRBJ2-1; TRBD1 agrees at 8 bases. Germline V gives CDR1 KGHDR, CDR2 SFDVKD. The length of the CDR3 is 16 residues. V lost 3 bases, J lost 0 bases, and 3 bases stayed unmatched. CDR3 nucleotide sequence: TGTGCCACCAGTGATCCGGACAGGGACTCCTACAATGAGCAGTTCTTC. This encodes CATSDPDRDSYNEQFF.

The chain links TRBV5-1 to TRBJ1-2; D might be TRBD1 (5 bases). V was pared by 3 bases and J by 8 bases, with 14 bases between. The CDR3 covers 13 residues. Looked up from germline, CDR1 is SGHRS and CDR2 is YFSETQ. For the CDR3, the DNA is TGCGCCAGCAGCTGGCAGTCAGGGTACGGCTACACCTTC. Its translation: CASSWQSGYGYTF.

The sample holds one count of this clone. The V gene is TRBV7-2, the J gene TRBJ1-2; 8 nucleotides align to TRBD1. CDR3 length: 16 amino acids. CDR1 SGHTA and CDR2 FQGNSA come from the germline V gene. Germline trimming cut 2 bases from V and 4 bases from J; bases unmatched to any gene: 9. For the CDR3, the DNA is TGTGCCAGCAGCTTAAGGGGGACAGGTGACCCCTATGGCTACACCTTC. It encodes CASSLRGTGDPYGYTF.